The present T cell receptor (beta chain) was sequenced within a study of blood T cell repertoires in COVID-19. Overall study: From the United States, Italy and Spain came samples of acute and convalescent COVID-19. PBMCs, B-cell-depleted T cells, or T cells were the source of the cDNA or gDNA that made up the material.

The authors' processing: Estimated nucleated cell counts came from reference gene primer amplification. Libraries were prepared by immunoSEQ multiplex PCR; TCRdb keeps only in-frame clonotypes and omits some of them. The V and J calls and the clone size are those of that table, but D and trimming were determined from the DNA. The table has roughly 54,000 clones, just over 85% seen once; the top ten hold under 30%. Sequenced sample: peripheral blood. This clonotype was sampled from a human donor in a cohort sampled during active COVID-19.

The CDR3 region is CSASLAGRDTGELFF. DNA for the CDR3: TGCAGTGCTAGTCTAGCGGGAAGGGACACCGGGGAGCTGTTTTTT. The chain uses TRBV20-1 and TRBJ2-2; 9 bases map to TRBD2. Trimming cost V 3 bases and J 3 bases; bases outside gene matches: 5. This CDR3 spans 15 amino acids. From germline, CDR1 is DFQATT and CDR2 SNEGSKA (reference sequence).